This passage covers 4 T cell receptor beta chains from one sample sequenced in a study of blood T cell repertoires in COVID-19. Assay used: immunoSEQ multiplex PCR; TCRdb lists only in-frame clones, some missing. Of approximately 50,000 clones in the sample, about 76% were seen once. Sequencing was carried out using peripheral blood. The receptor set was obtained from a man aged 50-60 years with active or convalescent COVID-19.

The chain couples TRBV19 to TRBJ2-5; 7 bases agree with TRBD1. The CDR3 contains 13 residues. The V gene end was trimmed by 6 bases and the J gene end by 4 bases; junction bases not matched to a gene: 5. The V gene's germline CDR1 is LNHDA and CDR2 SQIVND (reference sequence). CDR3: CASSNGQVETQYF. CDR3 coding DNA: TGTGCCAGTAGCAATGGACAGGTAGAGACCCAGTACTTC. The entire variable domain, with the rest obtained from reference TRBV19 and TRBJ2-5, is as follows: DGGITQSPKYLFRKEGQNVTLSCEQNLNHDAMYWYRQDPGQGLRLIYYSQIVNDFQKGDIAEGYSVSREKKESFPLTVTSAQKNPTAFYLCASSNGQVETQYFGPGTRLLVL.

V is TRBV5-4 and J is TRBJ2-1; 10 positions match TRBD1. With V trimmed by 3 bases and J by 3 bases, 6 bases remained unmatched. Germline V gene sequence: CDR1 SGHNT, CDR2 YYREEE (reference sequence). The CDR3 is 16 amino acids. Here the CDR3 reads CASSWGGQGNYNEQFF. As DNA, the CDR3 is TGTGCCAGCAGCTGGGGGGGACAGGGGAACTACAATGAGCAGTTCTTC. The full variable domain, with the rest looked up from reference TRBV5-4 and TRBJ2-1, is ETGVTQSPTHLIKTRGQQVTLRCSSQSGHNTVSWYQQALGQGPQFIFQYYREEENGRGNFPPRFSGLQFPNYSSELNVNALELDDSALYLCASSWGGQGNYNEQFFGPGTRLTVL.

The gene calls are TRBV19 and TRBJ1-4; D gene ambiguous. Germline V gene sequence: CDR1 LNHDA, CDR2 SQIVND (reference sequence). V was cut by 5 bases and J by 7 bases, with 14 bases left in between. The CDR3 spans 14 residues. The CDR3 DNA reads TGTGCCAGTAGTCCGCCGGGGTTTGTTGAAAAACTGTTTTTT. It specifies CASSPPGFVEKLFF.

The gene calls are TRBV15 and TRBJ2-3; D remains unclear. Trimming pared 0 bases from V and 4 bases from J, leaving 5 bases between. From germline, CDR1 is LNHNV and CDR2 YYDKDF (reference sequence). CDR3 length equals 13 residues. For the CDR3, the DNA is TGTGCCACCAGCAGAGATCTCCCAGATACGCAGTATTTT. Translating it yields CATSRDLPDTQYF.